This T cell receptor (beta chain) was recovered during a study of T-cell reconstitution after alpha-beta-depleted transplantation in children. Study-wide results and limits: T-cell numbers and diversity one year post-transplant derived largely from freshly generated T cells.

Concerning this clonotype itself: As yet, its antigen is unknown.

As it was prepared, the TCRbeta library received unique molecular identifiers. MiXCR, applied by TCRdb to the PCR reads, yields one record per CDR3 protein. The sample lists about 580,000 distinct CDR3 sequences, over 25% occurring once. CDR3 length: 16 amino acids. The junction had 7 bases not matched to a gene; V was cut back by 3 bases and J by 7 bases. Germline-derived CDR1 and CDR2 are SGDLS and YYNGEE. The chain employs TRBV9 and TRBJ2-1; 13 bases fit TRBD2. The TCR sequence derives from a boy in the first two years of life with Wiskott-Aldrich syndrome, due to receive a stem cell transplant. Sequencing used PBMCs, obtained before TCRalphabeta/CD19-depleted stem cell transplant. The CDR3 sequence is CASSGGGLAGENEQFF. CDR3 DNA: TGTGCCAGCAGCGGCGGTGGACTAGCGGGAGAGAATGAGCAGTTCTTC.